These 22 T cell receptor beta chains originate from one sample sequenced in a study of T cells in Graves' hyperthyroidism and ophthalmopathy. What was amplified from RNA transcripts were TCR beta CDR3 regions. HTBI primers drove first-round RT-PCR of the TCR CDR3. TCRdb ran MiXCR on the multiplex PCR reads and lists one entry per CDR3 protein. This table holds approximately 520,000 distinct CDR3 sequences, 24% found once. The sequenced sample was blood. The receptors derive from a woman in her twenties or thirties with Graves' ophthalmopathy.

Many counts were recorded for this clonotype. The V and J genes are TRBV7-2 and TRBJ2-7; 7 positions match TRBD1. The CDR3 extends over 16 amino acids. The V gene's germline CDR1 is SGHTA and CDR2 FQGNSA. With 4 bases clipped from V and 2 bases from J, the junction kept 11 bases outside the gene matches. CDR3 nucleotide sequence: TGTGCCAGCAGCTCGACACGGGACAGTTTTACCTACGAGCAGTACTTC. This gives the protein CASSSTRDSFTYEQYF. The complete variable domain, with remaining parts taken from reference TRBV7-2 and TRBJ2-7, reads GAGVSQSPSNKVTEKGKDVELRCDPISGHTALYWYRQSLGQGLEFLIYFQGNSAPDKSGLPSDRFSAERTGGSVSTLTIQRTQQEDSAVYLCASSSTRDSFTYEQYFGPGTRLTVT.

Ten or more counts support this clonotype. V and J are TRBV18 and TRBJ2-7; D is possibly TRBD1 (6 bases). Germline assignment: CDR1 KGHSH and CDR2 LQKENI. The CDR3 covers 14 residues. V was cut by 0 bases and J by 4 bases, with 10 bases left in between. CDR3: CASSPPTGWYEQYF. Here the CDR3 DNA reads TGTGCCAGCTCACCACCGACAGGCTGGTACGAGCAGTACTTC.

The V call is TRBV2, the J call TRBJ1-5; TRBD1 matches 9 bases. The germline CDR1 and CDR2 sequences are SNHLY and FYNNEI. The CDR3 spans 17 residues. Unmatched junction bases numbered 8, after V lost 4 bases and J lost 1 base. The CDR3 nucleotides are TGTGCCAGCAGTGTTTCAGCGGGGACAGGGAGCAATCAGCCCCAGCATTTT. Amino acid sequence: CASSVSAGTGSNQPQHF.

This clonotype has more than one count but fewer than ten. With a much larger clone just one base away, this may be a read error. This rearrangement joins TRBV6-1 to TRBJ1-3; 7 bases map to TRBD1. Germline V lookup: CDR1 MNHNS, CDR2 SASEGT. This CDR3 has 13 amino acids. CDR3 DNA: TGTGTCAGCAGGACAGGCTCTGGAAACACCATATATTTT. Translating gives CVSRTGSGNTIYF.

This clonotype was found many times. The chain employs TRBV6-5 and TRBJ2-7; tentative D call: TRBD1 (5 bases). The germline gives CDR1 MNHEY, CDR2 SVGAGI. The CDR3 totals 13 residues. V was trimmed by 10 bases and J by 5 bases, leaving 18 bases between them. The CDR3 bases are TGTGCCACTGGACAAACCAGTGTCAACGAGCAGTACTTC. Amino acid sequence: CATGQTSVNEQYF.

The rearrangement uses TRBV6-1 and TRBJ2-7, with D uncertain. This CDR3 region has 15 residues. The V and J ends lost 2 bases and 6 bases respectively, with 17 bases between them. In germline, CDR1 is MNHNS, CDR2 SASEGT. This chain's CDR3 is CASSEIRPLFGEQYF. In DNA, the CDR3 is TGTGCCAGCAGTGAAATTCGACCCCTTTTCGGCGAGCAGTACTTC.

The J gene is TRBJ2-5, the V gene TRBV30, with 10 nucleotides matching TRBD1. Germline V gene lookup returns CDR1 GTSNPN and CDR2 SVGIG (reference sequence). V shed 7 bases, J shed 3 bases, and the junction held 14 bases outside the gene matches. The CDR3 is 16 amino acids. The CDR3 bases are TGTGCCTACCATCACGCCGACAGGGGGCTAAAAGAGACCCAGTACTTC. Its translation: CAYHHADRGLKETQYF.

CDR3 protein: CARAKNTEAFF. The CDR3 DNA sequence: TGTGCCCGCGCCAAGAACACTGAAGCTTTCTTT. The chain is built from TRBV2 and TRBJ1-1; D gene unclear. Trimming stripped 11 bases from V and 1 base from J, with 8 bases between. CDR1 is SNHLY, CDR2 FYNNEI, per germline. This CDR3 region has 11 residues.

As concerns this clonotype: A read error is possible here, since a much larger clone lies one base away. The V and J genes are TRBV30 and TRBJ1-1, with no clear D. CDR1 and CDR2 from the germline V gene are GTSNPN and SVGIG (reference sequence). The CDR3 runs to 13 residues. The CDR3 region is CAWSVQVNTESFF. The DNA of the CDR3 is TGTGCCTGGAGTGTACAAGTGAACACTGAATCTTTCTTT.

The gene calls are TRBV30 and TRBJ1-6; weak D call: TRBD1 (5 bases). CDR3 length equals 13 residues. CDR1 and CDR2 from the germline V gene are GTSNPN and SVGIG (reference sequence). Trimming pared 3 bases from V and 6 bases from J, leaving 9 bases between. Here the CDR3 DNA reads TGTGCCTGGAGGGGACGGATTAATTCACCCCTCCACTTT. Translating it yields CAWRGRINSPLHF.

This clonotype was seen a few times. The chain uses TRBV19 and TRBJ2-7, with D tentatively TRBD1 (6 bases). The ends were cut back, 0 bases at V and 7 bases at J, with 16 bases in the middle. The germline V gene encodes CDR1 LNHDA and CDR2 SQIVND (reference sequence). The CDR3 length is 15 residues. This CDR3 is CASSIEETGMEEQYF. The CDR3 DNA reads TGTGCCAGTAGTATAGAGGAGACAGGAATGGAAGAGCAGTACTTC. Full variable domain (missing parts from reference TRBV19 and TRBJ2-7): DGGITQSPKYLFRKEGQNVTLSCEQNLNHDAMYWYRQDPGQGLRLIYYSQIVNDFQKGDIAEGYSVSREKKESFPLTVTSAQKNPTAFYLCASSIEETGMEEQYFGPGTRLTVT.

This clonotype was counted at least ten times. This sequence joins TRBV28 and TRBJ2-5, with 9 positions matching TRBD2. This CDR3 spans 15 amino acids. Germline V gene data show CDR1 as MDHEN and CDR2 as SYDVKM. J was trimmed by 5 bases and V by 6 bases; bases with no gene match: 10. The CDR3 DNA is TGTGCCAGCAGCCCCGCCGGCGGGAGGGCGGAGACCCAGTACTTC. It translates to CASSPAGGRAETQYF. The full variable domain, completed using reference TRBV28 and TRBJ2-5, is DVKVTQSSRYLVKRTGEKVFLECVQDMDHENMFWYRQDPGLGLRLIYFSYDVKMKEKGDIPEGYSVSREKKERFSLILESASTNQTSMYLCASSPAGGRAETQYFGPGTRLLVL.

The chain combines TRBV5-1 with TRBJ2-7, with D tentatively TRBD1 or TRBD2 (5 bases each). Germline V CDR1 and CDR2: SGHRS, YFSETQ. Trimming took off 2 bases at V and 4 bases at J, with 13 bases between the two ends. The CDR3 extends over 14 amino acids. The CDR3 DNA follows: TGCGCCAGCAGCTTCCGGGACGGATATTACGAGCAGTACTTC. Translation: CASSFRDGYYEQYF.

At least ten counts were recorded for this clonotype. The V and J genes are TRBV19 and TRBJ2-7; weak D call: TRBD1 (6 bases). Deletions cut 8 bases from V and 1 base from J, with 21 bases between. The CDR3 runs to 16 residues. In germline, CDR1 is LNHDA, CDR2 SQIVND (reference sequence). CDR3 in DNA: TGTGCCAGTTCTAATCCCCAAACAACAGGGTCCTACGAGCAGTACTTC. Amino acids: CASSNPQTTGSYEQYF.

This clonotype was seen ten or more times. The genes are TRBV7-3 and TRBJ2-2; 7 nucleotides agree with TRBD2. The CDR3 length is 15 residues. Germline V CDR1 and CDR2: SGHTA, FQGTGA. The junction had 5 bases not matched to a gene; V was cut back by 3 bases and J by 4 bases. DNA for the CDR3: TGTGCCAGCAGCTTCGGGGGGTCCAGCACCGGGGAGCTGTTTTTT. This translates into CASSFGGSSTGELFF. Looking up the rest from reference TRBV7-3 and TRBJ2-2 gives the full variable domain: GAGVSQTPSNKVTEKGKYVELRCDPISGHTALYWYRQSLGQGPEFLIYFQGTGAADDSGLPNDRFFAVRPEGSVSTLKIQRTERGDSAVYLCASSFGGSSTGELFFGEGSRLTVL.

At least ten counts were recorded for this clonotype. The chain combines TRBV6-5 with TRBJ2-5, with no clear D. The CDR3 is made up of 12 amino acids. The V end was cut by 2 bases, the J end by 2 bases, with 3 bases between. CDR1 and CDR2 (germline): MNHEY, SVGAGI. The CDR3: CASSYGQETQYF. CDR3 in DNA: TGTGCCAGCAGTTACGGACAAGAGACCCAGTACTTC.

The V gene is TRBV20-1, the J gene TRBJ1-1; possibly TRBD1 for D (5 bases). The CDR3 sequence is 14 residues long. Germline CDR1 and CDR2: DFQATT and SNEGSKA (reference sequence). The V gene lost 3 bases and the J gene lost 4 bases, with 15 bases spanning the gap. In DNA form, the CDR3 reads TGCAGTGCTAGTGGGGGGGATTCCCCCACTGAAGCTTTCTTT. It codes for CSASGGDSPTEAFF.

This chain uses TRBV3-1 with TRBJ1-1; the D is unclear. The CDR3 consists of 14 residues. The germline V gene has CDR1 LGHDT and CDR2 YNNKEL (reference sequence). Trimming left V 1 base short and J 2 bases short, with 8 bases between. This CDR3 is CASSQGIINTEAFF. CDR3 nucleotides: TGTGCCAGCAGCCAAGGGATAATTAACACTGAAGCTTTCTTT.

This clonotype appeared many times. This chain connects TRBV2 to TRBJ2-3; TRBD2 might be the D (5 bases). Germline CDR1 is SNHLY and CDR2 is FYNNEI. This CDR3 is built from 14 residues. The germline V and J ends were trimmed by 10 bases and 0 bases, with 14 bases remaining between them. CDR3 residues: CAIRRTDSTDTQYF. Written as DNA, the CDR3 is TGTGCCATCCGGAGGACGGACAGCACAGATACGCAGTATTTT.

This clonotype was recorded at least ten times. V usage is TRBV29-1 and J usage is TRBJ2-5; D unresolved. Per the germline V gene, CDR1 is SQVTM and CDR2 is ANQGSEA. The CDR3 extends over 14 amino acids. Trimming left V 3 bases short and J 7 bases short, with 18 bases between. The CDR3 bases are TGCAGCGTTGAGGGTTATGGGGATATAGTGACCCAGTACTTC. This encodes CSVEGYGDIVTQYF.

The chain uses TRBV7-3 and TRBJ2-7, with 8 bases aligning to TRBD2. The CDR3 runs 15 residues. Germline CDR1 reads SGHTA; CDR2 reads FQGTGA. J lost 6 bases, V lost 4 bases, and 11 bases had no gene match. The CDR3 is CASSSKAGERSEQYF. The CDR3, as DNA: TGTGCCAGCAGCTCTAAAGCGGGAGAACGTTCCGAGCAGTACTTC.

This clonotype was picked up many times. The gene calls are TRBV20-1 and TRBJ2-2; 7 positions match TRBD2. Germline V gene data show CDR1 as DFQATT and CDR2 as SNEGSKA (reference sequence). CDR3 length: 15 residues. Losses at the gene ends were 2 bases for V and 1 base for J; bases not matched to a gene: 4. This CDR3 is CSARWTRRNTGELFF. CDR3 bases: TGCAGTGCTAGATGGACTAGGCGGAACACCGGGGAGCTGTTTTTT.